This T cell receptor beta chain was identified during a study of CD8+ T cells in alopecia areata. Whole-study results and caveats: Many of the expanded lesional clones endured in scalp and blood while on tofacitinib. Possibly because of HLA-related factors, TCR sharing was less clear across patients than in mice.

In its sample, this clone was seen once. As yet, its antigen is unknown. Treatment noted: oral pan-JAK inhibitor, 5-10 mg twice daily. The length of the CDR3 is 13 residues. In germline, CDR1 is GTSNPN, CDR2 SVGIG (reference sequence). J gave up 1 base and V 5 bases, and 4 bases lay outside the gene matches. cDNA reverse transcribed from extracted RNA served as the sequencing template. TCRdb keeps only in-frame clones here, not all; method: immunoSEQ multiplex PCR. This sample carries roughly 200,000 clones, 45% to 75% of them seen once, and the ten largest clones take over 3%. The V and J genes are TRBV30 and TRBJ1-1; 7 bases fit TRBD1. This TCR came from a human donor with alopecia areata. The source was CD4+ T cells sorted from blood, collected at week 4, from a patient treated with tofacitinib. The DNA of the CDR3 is TGTGCCTGGCAGGGGGGAGAGAACACTGAAGCTTTCTTT. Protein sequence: CAWQGGENTEAFF.